This T cell receptor (beta chain) originates from a study of blood T cell repertoires in COVID-19. Background on the study: Researchers got acute and convalescent COVID-19 samples from the United States, Italy and Spain. Sample material is recorded as cDNA or gDNA derived from T cells, B-cell-depleted T cells, or PBMCs.

V lost 6 bases and J lost 11, with 20 bases in between. Germline V gene lookup returns CDR1 LNHDA and CDR2 SQIVND (reference sequence). This CDR3 has 14 residues. Authors' analysis steps: Amplification of reference gene primers was used by the study to estimate nucleated cell counts. This table comes from immunoSEQ multiplex PCR, and its TCRdb copy is limited to in-frame clones, with some not included. From that table come the V and J calls and clone size; the DNA was used to work out D and trimming. The data hold approximately 250,000 clones, with roughly 86% observed a single time. The table lists this clone with a few counts.

This chain joins TRBV19 and TRBJ1-5; possible D gene TRBD1, 5 bases. The source is a woman aged 55-70 years who had recovered from COVID-19. The sample consisted of peripheral blood. CDR3 bases: TGTGCCAGTAGGTCCCAGGGCACGGCTGGGACCCAGCATTTT. Encoded protein: CASRSQGTAGTQHF.